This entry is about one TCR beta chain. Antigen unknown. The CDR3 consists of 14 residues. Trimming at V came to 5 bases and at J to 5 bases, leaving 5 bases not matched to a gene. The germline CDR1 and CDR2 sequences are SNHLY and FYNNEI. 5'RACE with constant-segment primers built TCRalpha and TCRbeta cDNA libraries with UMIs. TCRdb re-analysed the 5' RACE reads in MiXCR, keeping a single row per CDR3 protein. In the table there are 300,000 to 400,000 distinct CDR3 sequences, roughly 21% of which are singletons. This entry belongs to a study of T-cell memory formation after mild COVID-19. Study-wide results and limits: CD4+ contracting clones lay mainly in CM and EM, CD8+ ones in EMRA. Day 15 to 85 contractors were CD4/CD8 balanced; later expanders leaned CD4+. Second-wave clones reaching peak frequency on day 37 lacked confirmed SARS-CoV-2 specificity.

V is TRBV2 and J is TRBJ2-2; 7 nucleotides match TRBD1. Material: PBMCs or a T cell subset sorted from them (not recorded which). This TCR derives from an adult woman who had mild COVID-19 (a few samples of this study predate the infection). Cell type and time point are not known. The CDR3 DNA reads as TGTGCCAGCAGTCGCCGGGACAGAACCGGGGAGCTGTTTTTT. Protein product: CASSRRDRTGELFF.